Below are 20 T cell receptor beta chains sequenced from a single sample in a study of blood T cell repertoires in COVID-19. The repertoire was sequenced with immunoSEQ multiplex PCR; TCRdb's copy has only in-frame clones and lacks some. The sample has about 180,000 clones, about 80% seen once. The sample was PBMCs or T cells enriched from blood (not recorded which). The receptor set was obtained from a man between 60 and 75 years old who had been exposed to COVID-19.

The chain carries TRBV19 and TRBJ1-1; D not resolved. Trimming took off 4 bases at V and 0 bases at J, with 9 bases between the two ends. This CDR3 contains 14 residues. The germline V gene has CDR1 LNHDA and CDR2 SQIVND (reference sequence). CDR3 residues: CASSTTVMNTEAFF. As DNA, the CDR3 is TGTGCCAGTAGTACAACAGTAATGAACACTGAAGCTTTCTTT.

This clone was recorded only once. The V call is TRBV7-2, the J call TRBJ1-4; 10 bases line up with TRBD1. The germline gives CDR1 SGHTA, CDR2 FQGNSA. V lost 3 bases, J lost 8 bases, and 6 bases stayed unmatched. The CDR3 is made up of 15 amino acids. The CDR3 sequence: CASSLMDRGGEKLFF. The CDR3 bases are TGTGCCAGCAGCTTGATGGACAGGGGGGGGGAAAAACTGTTTTTT.

CDR3 in amino acids: CASSQEKTSGSTDTQYF. Written as DNA, the CDR3 is TGCGCCAGCAGCCAAGAGAAGACTAGCGGGAGCACAGATACGCAGTATTTT. The chain is built from TRBV4-1 and TRBJ2-3, with 10 bases aligning to TRBD2. Germline V lookup: CDR1 MGHRA, CDR2 YSYEKL. The CDR3 totals 17 residues. With V trimmed by 0 bases and J by 0 bases, 3 bases remained unmatched.

The CDR3: CASRYNRGLNSPLHF. The CDR3 DNA is TGTGCCAGCAGATATAACAGGGGACTTAATTCACCCCTCCACTTT. The chain joins TRBV7-2 to TRBJ1-6, with TRBD1 matching over 7 bases. CDR1 and CDR2 (germline): SGHTA, FQGNSA. The length of the CDR3 is 15 residues. The trim removed 6 bases at V and 6 bases at J, leaving 8 bases unmatched.

A few counts support this clone. This chain links TRBV2 with TRBJ1-2; no clear D gene. V shed 3 bases and J shed 0 bases, with 11 bases lying between them. In germline, CDR1 is SNHLY, CDR2 FYNNEI. This CDR3 comprises 15 residues. The CDR3 nucleotides read TGTGCCAGCAGTGACATGGTGACAACTAACTATGGCTACACCTTC. Protein sequence: CASSDMVTTNYGYTF.

The chain couples TRBV5-6 to TRBJ2-7; 7 bases fit TRBD1. This CDR3 contains 15 residues. Germline lookup yields CDR1 SGHDT and CDR2 YYEEEE. With V trimmed by 1 base and J by 1 base, 5 bases remained unmatched. The CDR3 here is CASSLLDRPSYEQYF. In DNA, the CDR3 is TGTGCCAGCAGCTTGCTGGACAGGCCTTCCTACGAGCAGTACTTC.

The V call is TRBV11-2, the J call TRBJ2-7; 11 bases agree with TRBD1. This CDR3 has 15 amino acids. CDR1 and CDR2 from the germline V gene are SGHAT and FQNNGV. With 5 bases clipped from V and 3 bases from J, the junction kept 6 bases outside the gene matches. The CDR3 spells CASSTQGTGGYEQYF. The CDR3 nucleotides read TGTGCCAGCAGCACCCAGGGGACAGGGGGCTACGAGCAGTACTTC.

The chain carries TRBV3-1 (or the pseudogene TRBV3-2) and TRBJ2-5; TRBD2 aligns across 12 bases. Germline assignment: CDR1 LGHDT and CDR2 YNNKEL (reference sequence). The CDR3 length is 19 residues. The ends lost 2 bases at V and 5 bases at J; junction bases unmatched: 15. The CDR3 sequence is CASSQWGGVGLAGMETQYF. DNA for the CDR3: TGTGCCAGCAGCCAATGGGGAGGGGTTGGACTAGCGGGAATGGAGACCCAGTACTTC.

This chain's CDR3 is CASSVDPEPSYNEQFF. CDR3 DNA: TGTGCCAGCAGCGTAGATCCCGAGCCCTCCTACAATGAGCAGTTCTTC. The chain combines TRBV9 with TRBJ2-1; D unresolved. The CDR3 covers 16 residues. The germline CDR1 and CDR2 sequences are SGDLS and YYNGEE. Trimming stripped 0 bases from V and 0 bases from J, with 10 bases between.

The chain has TRBV7-9 and TRBJ1-1, with TRBD1 matching over 7 bases. V trimming: 5 bases; J trimming: 1 base; junction bases outside the gene matches: 7. This CDR3 is built from 15 residues. Germline V lookup: CDR1 SEHNR, CDR2 FQNEAQ (reference sequence). The CDR3 bases are TGTGCCAGCAGCCCCCAGGGGGTCCCGAACACTGAAGCTTTCTTT. It specifies CASSPQGVPNTEAFF.

This sequence joins TRBV19 and TRBJ2-1; 10 bases align to TRBD2. V gave up 5 bases and J gave up 0 bases; unmatched junction bases: 13. CDR1 is LNHDA, CDR2 SQIVND, per germline (reference sequence). This CDR3 has 19 residues. CDR3 residues: CASSADRRLAGSSYNEQFF. CDR3 DNA: TGTGCCAGTAGTGCAGACCGTAGACTAGCGGGCAGCTCCTACAATGAGCAGTTCTTC.

The rearrangement links TRBV27 to TRBJ2-2; possibly TRBD1 for D (5 bases). Trimming removed 5 bases from V and 0 bases from J, with 10 bases in between. CDR1 is MNHEY and CDR2 is SMNVEV in the germline V gene (reference sequence). The CDR3 has 15 amino acids. CDR3 amino acids: CASSGQGANTGELFF. DNA for the CDR3: TGTGCCAGCAGTGGGCAGGGCGCGAACACCGGGGAGCTGTTTTTT.

The genes are TRBV19 and TRBJ1-3, with a possible D match to TRBD1 (6 bases). V was clipped by 7 bases and J by 1 base, with 14 bases between them. From germline, CDR1 is LNHDA and CDR2 SQIVND (reference sequence). The CDR3 is made up of 15 amino acids. The CDR3 coding sequence is TGTGCCAGTAACGCGGACAGTACTTCTGGAAACACCATATATTTT. Translation gives CASNADSTSGNTIYF.

The gene calls are TRBV27 and TRBJ2-4; 14 bases line up with TRBD2. The germline CDR1 and CDR2 sequences are MNHEY and SMNVEV (reference sequence). The CDR3 contains 18 residues. V lost 4 bases to trimming and J lost 0 bases; unmatched junction nucleotides: 5. DNA for the CDR3: TGTGCCAGCAGTTCGGGACTAGCGGGAGTGATAGCCAAAAACATTCAGTACTTC. This sequence encodes CASSSGLAGVIAKNIQYF.

The rearrangement links TRBV7-9 to TRBJ2-7; D perhaps matches TRBD1 (6 bases). Germline lookup yields CDR1 SEHNR and CDR2 FQNEAQ (reference sequence). Trimming shortened V by 3 bases and J by 2 bases, and 11 bases separated the two germline ends. The CDR3 covers 14 residues. The chain's CDR3 is CASSFEAGAYEQYF. For the CDR3, the DNA is TGTGCCAGCAGCTTCGAAGCAGGGGCCTACGAGCAGTACTTC.

The chain is built from TRBV27 and TRBJ2-3, with 10 bases fitting TRBD2. The CDR3 covers 15 residues. CDR1 MNHEY and CDR2 SMNVEV come from the germline V gene (reference sequence). After removal of 1 base from V and 7 bases from J, the junction contained 5 bases not matched to a gene. Written as DNA, the CDR3 is TGTGCCAGCAGTTTATGGCTAGCGGGAGTGAATACGCAGTATTTT. Translation gives CASSLWLAGVNTQYF.

The chain combines TRBV30 with TRBJ2-2; D may be TRBD2 (6 bases). CDR1 and CDR2 (germline): GTSNPN, SVGIG (reference sequence). This CDR3 region has 13 residues. CDR3 coding DNA: TGTGCTAGCGGACAAACGAACACCGGGGAGCTGTTTTTT. This sequence encodes CASGQTNTGELFF. The full variable domain, completed using reference TRBV30 and TRBJ2-2, is SQTIHQWPATLVQPVGSPLSLECTVEGTSNPNLYWYRQAAGRGLQLLFYSVGIGQISSEVPQNLSASRPQDRQFILSSKKLLLSDSGFYLCASGQTNTGELFFGEGSRLTVL.

This chain connects TRBV7-3 to TRBJ2-7, with 10 positions matching TRBD2. CDR1 and CDR2 from the germline V gene are SGHTA and FQGTGA. Losses at the gene ends were 5 bases for V and 5 bases for J; bases not matched to a gene: 9. This CDR3 comprises 15 residues. CDR3 region: CASSPQREGRDEQYF. The CDR3 nucleotides read TGTGCCAGCAGCCCCCAGCGGGAGGGCCGGGACGAGCAGTACTTC.

This sequence joins TRBV11-2 and TRBJ1-1; 8 nucleotides line up with TRBD1. V lost 1 base, J lost 7 bases, and 5 bases stayed unmatched. The length of the CDR3 is 14 residues. Germline values: CDR1 SGHAT, CDR2 FQNNGV. CDR3 sequence (DNA): TGTGCCAGCAGCTTAGGTATCACAGGGGGTGAAGCTTTCTTT. This gives the protein CASSLGITGGEAFF.

The chain couples TRBV6-2 or TRBV6-3 to TRBJ1-4; D gene unclear. The CDR3 contains 14 residues. Trimming stripped 2 bases from V and 8 bases from J, with 12 bases between. CDR1 and CDR2 from the germline V gene are MNHEY and SVGEGT. This CDR3 reads CASSYPRSQEKLFF. DNA for the CDR3: TGTGCCAGCAGTTACCCCCGCAGTCAGGAAAAACTGTTTTTT.